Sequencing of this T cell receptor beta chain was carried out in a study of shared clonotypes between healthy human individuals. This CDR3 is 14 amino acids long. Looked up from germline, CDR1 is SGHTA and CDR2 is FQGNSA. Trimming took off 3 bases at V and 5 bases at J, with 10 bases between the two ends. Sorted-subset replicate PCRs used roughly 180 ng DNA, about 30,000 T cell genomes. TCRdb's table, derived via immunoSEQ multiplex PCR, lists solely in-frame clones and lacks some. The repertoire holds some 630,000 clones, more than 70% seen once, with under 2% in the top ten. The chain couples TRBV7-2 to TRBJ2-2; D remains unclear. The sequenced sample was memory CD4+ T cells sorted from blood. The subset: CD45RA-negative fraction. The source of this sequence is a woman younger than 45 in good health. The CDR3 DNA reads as TGTGCCAGCAGCTTCTCCCCTCTGACCGGGGAGCTGTTTTTT. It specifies CASSFSPLTGELFF.